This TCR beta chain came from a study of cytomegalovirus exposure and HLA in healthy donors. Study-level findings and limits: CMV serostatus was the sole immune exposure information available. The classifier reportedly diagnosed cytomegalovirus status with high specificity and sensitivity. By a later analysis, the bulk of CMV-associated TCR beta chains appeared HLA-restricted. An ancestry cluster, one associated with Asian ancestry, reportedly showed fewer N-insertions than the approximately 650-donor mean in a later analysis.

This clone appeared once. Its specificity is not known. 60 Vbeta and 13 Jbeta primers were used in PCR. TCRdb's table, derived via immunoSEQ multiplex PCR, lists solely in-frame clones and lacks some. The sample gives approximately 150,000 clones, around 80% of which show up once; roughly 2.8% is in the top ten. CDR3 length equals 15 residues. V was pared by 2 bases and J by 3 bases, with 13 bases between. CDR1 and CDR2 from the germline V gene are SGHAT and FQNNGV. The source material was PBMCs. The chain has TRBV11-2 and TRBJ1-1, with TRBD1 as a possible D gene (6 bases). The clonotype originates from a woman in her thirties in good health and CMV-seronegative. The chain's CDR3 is CASSLSAGAYTEAFF. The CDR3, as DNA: TGTGCCAGCAGCTTATCGGCAGGGGCGTACACTGAAGCTTTCTTT.